This T cell receptor delta chain emerged from a study of TRDV2 sequences in healthy donors (dated by TCRdb to the early 2020s). For the study in its entirety: Under 25 single-cell-derived gamma9delta2 T cell clones spanning the full range of antitumor activity were TCR-sequenced and traced within the bulk repertoire.

With regard to this clone: It has no known antigen specificity. Nothing much larger sits one base from this clone, and base qualities are not available.

As encoded in the germline V gene, CDR1 is GEAIGNYY while CDR2 is EKD. Trimming accounts for 0 bases at V and 1 base at J, while the number of junction bases matched to no gene is 4. Its CDR3 holds 16 amino acids, cysteine through phenylalanine. Only the CDR3 portion is preserved as DNA: 48 bases, with reading frame beginning at the first base. Results the study describes overall, beyond this receptor: Several highly reactive clones had TCRdelta clonotypes that appeared rare, since those clonotypes could not be detected in the bulk sequencing data from the donors of those clones. Observed TCRdelta repertoires were highly focused, yet clonotype frequency did not correlate with antitumor functional potential of the respective clone.

Bulk sequencing of complete TCR delta chain (Vdelta2) repertoires was performed to track the frequency of functionally characterized gamma9delta2 T cell clones. The Dutch blood bank supplied purchased peripheral blood from anonymous healthy donors. The gamma9delta2 T cells analyzed in the study were derived from peripheral blood of healthy donors. The receptor library was made with PCR. For sequencing, an Illumina MiSeq was employed. Per the authors' processing: When TRDV repertoire clonotype frequencies were reported, any clonotype that had only a single read was left out. TCRdb reprocessed the public reads with the caller CATT; rows with the same DNA were merged afterwards. The V and J calls follow TCRdb's processing rather than the paper's. This sample is represented by over 2,000 delta-chain clones; 63% of them were singletons. The ten biggest clones cover 11% to 15% of the sample.

This receptor was obtained from a human donor in good health. The sample consisted of Vd2+ gamma-delta T cells from blood. The cell subset or site label, as the study defines it: TCR Vdelta2-expressing (gamma9delta2) T cells. The chain couples TRDV2 to TRDJ1; TRDD3 aligns with 10 central bases. Here is the DNA: TGTGCCTGTGACACCATCGGGGGATACGGCACCGATAAACTCATCTTT. The resulting protein is CACDTIGGYGTDKLIF.